The 27 T cell receptor beta chains reported below all come from one sample, sequenced in a study of CD8 T cells in ankylosing spondylitis. TCRdb independently ran MiXCR on the 5' RACE reads; one entry per CDR3 protein. The data contain 200,000 to 250,000 distinct CDR3 sequences, approximately 10% of them singletons. Sequencing was carried out using blood, either unsorted or a sorted T cell fraction (not recorded which). The source of these receptors is a male donor with ankylosing spondylitis or in good health (not recorded which).

Many counts were recorded for this clonotype. The rearrangement joins TRBV28 to TRBJ1-3, with a possible D match to TRBD1 (6 bases). The germline V gene encodes CDR1 MDHEN and CDR2 SYDVKM. This CDR3 has 16 residues. V lost 6 bases to trimming and J lost 0 bases, with 15 bases between them. CDR3 sequence: CASSPPTGFSGNTIYF. DNA of the CDR3: TGTGCCAGCAGCCCCCCCACAGGGTTCTCTGGAAACACCATATATTTT.

Many counts were recorded for this clonotype. The gene calls are TRBV20-1 and TRBJ2-5, with D possibly TRBD1 on 6 matching bases. The CDR3 sequence is 13 residues long. V was trimmed by 4 bases and J by 1 base, leaving 10 bases between them. The germline V gene has CDR1 DFQATT and CDR2 SNEGSKA (reference sequence). The DNA of the CDR3 is TGCAGTGCTAATAGGGGGATCCAAGAGACCCAGTACTTC. Translating it yields CSANRGIQETQYF.

This clonotype appeared many times. CDR3 DNA sequence: TGCGCCAGCAGCTTTCAACCCACGAACACCGGGGAGCTGTTTTTT. Translated: CASSFQPTNTGELFF. J is TRBJ2-2 and V is TRBV5-1; no firm D call. V gave up 2 bases and J gave up 0 bases, with 8 bases separating them. This CDR3 spans 15 amino acids. Per germline, CDR1 SGHRS and CDR2 YFSETQ.

This clonotype was observed many times. The genes are TRBV20-1 and TRBJ2-4, with D possibly matching TRBD2 (7 bases). CDR3 length equals 14 residues. V lost 6 bases and J lost 2, with 14 bases in between. Germline V gene sequence: CDR1 DFQATT, CDR2 SNEGSKA (reference sequence). The CDR3 nucleotides are TGCAGTGCCGAAAGGGGGGGGTCCAAAAACATTCAGTACTTC. Its protein is CSAERGGSKNIQYF.

This clonotype was seen a handful of times. The chain joins TRBV20-1 to TRBJ2-7; D perhaps matches TRBD2 (7 bases). The V and J ends lost 3 bases and 0 bases respectively, with 18 bases between them. The CDR3 contains 16 residues. Per the germline V gene, CDR1 is DFQATT and CDR2 is SNEGSKA (reference sequence). CDR3 in amino acids: CSASQLAGAASYEQYF. The CDR3 bases are TGCAGTGCTAGCCAATTGGCGGGGGCCGCCTCCTACGAGCAGTACTTC.

Ten or more counts support this clonotype. The chain links TRBV6-5 to TRBJ2-7; D is perhaps TRBD2 (5 bases). The germline V gene has CDR1 MNHEY and CDR2 SVGAGI. CDR3 size: 14 residues. The V end was cut by 2 bases, the J end by 4 bases, with 12 bases between. CDR3 loop: CASSYRGTLYEQYF. The DNA of the CDR3 is TGTGCCAGCAGTTACCGGGGAACACTATACGAGCAGTACTTC.

This clonotype was seen a few times. For the CDR3, the DNA is TGTGCCAGCAGCGTTTCGGGGGGGCAAAGGAATGAGCAGTTCTTC. Translated, it gives CASSVSGGQRNEQFF. The rearrangement uses TRBV9 and TRBJ2-1, with 8 bases matching TRBD2. Germline values: CDR1 SGDLS, CDR2 YYNGEE. V lost 2 bases, J lost 7 bases, and 8 bases stayed unmatched. CDR3 length: 15 residues.

Only a few counts were recorded for this clonotype. The rearrangement links TRBV20-1 to TRBJ1-2; TRBD1 might be the D (6 bases). The CDR3 sequence is 13 residues long. CDR1 DFQATT and CDR2 SNEGSKA come from the germline V gene (reference sequence). The V end was cut by 6 bases, the J end by 6 bases, with 17 bases between. CDR3 coding DNA: TGCAGTGCCCGCGGACAGTTCTTGGATGGCTACACCTTC. Translating it yields CSARGQFLDGYTF.

The sample holds a few counts of this clonotype. The J gene is TRBJ1-5, the V gene TRBV6-1; D ambiguous. The germline CDR1 and CDR2 sequences are MNHNS and SASEGT. Trimming shortened V by 0 bases and J by 7 bases, and 16 bases separated the two germline ends. The CDR3 is 16 residues long. The DNA of the CDR3 is TGTGCCAGCAGTGAAGCGTCCCTTACCCCGGACCAGCCCCAGCATTTT. This encodes CASSEASLTPDQPQHF.

This clonotype was found many times. The DNA for the CDR3 is TGTGCCAGCATTCCAAGCGGGGGGGTCTACAATGAGCAGTTCTTC. Protein product: CASIPSGGVYNEQFF. V is TRBV12-3 or TRBV12-4 and J is TRBJ2-1; TRBD2 aligns across 10 bases. This CDR3 has 15 residues. V was clipped by 7 bases and J by 3 bases; unmatched bases: 6.

This clonotype occurred many times. J is TRBJ2-1 and V is TRBV11-2, with D possibly matching TRBD2 (7 bases). CDR1 is SGHAT, CDR2 FQNNGV, per germline. V was clipped by 4 bases and J by 0 bases, with 13 bases between them. The CDR3 covers 16 residues. CDR3 sequence reads: CASSWEGDTSYNEQFF. CDR3 bases: TGTGCCAGCAGCTGGGAGGGGGATACCTCCTACAATGAGCAGTTCTTC.

This clonotype was observed a few times. The chain recombines TRBV19 with TRBJ1-2; no clear D gene. The CDR3 is 13 amino acids. V was pared by 5 bases and J by 0 bases, with 7 bases between. CDR1 and CDR2 (germline): LNHDA, SQIVND (reference sequence). This CDR3 is CASSVATNYGYTF. The CDR3 DNA sequence: TGTGCCAGTAGTGTTGCCACTAACTATGGCTACACCTTC.

This clonotype was recorded at least ten times. This chain uses TRBV6-1 with TRBJ2-5; D may be TRBD1 or TRBD2 (5 bases each). V was trimmed by 5 bases and J by 5 bases, leaving 12 bases between them. The germline CDR1 and CDR2 sequences are MNHNS and SASEGT. The CDR3 sequence is 13 residues long. CDR3 amino acids: CASSTGTPETQYF. DNA of the CDR3: TGTGCCAGCAGTACCGGGACGCCGGAGACCCAGTACTTC.

V usage is TRBV11-2 and J usage is TRBJ2-1, with D possibly being TRBD2 (5 bases). CDR1 SGHAT and CDR2 FQNNGV come from the germline V gene. V lost 1 base, J lost 8 bases, and 12 bases lay in between. The CDR3 is 14 residues long. As DNA, the CDR3 is TGTGCCAGCAGCTTAGGTCGGAGGCCCGATGAGCAGTTCTTC. This sequence encodes CASSLGRRPDEQFF.

This clonotype turned up a few times. The V gene is TRBV19, the J gene TRBJ2-6; TRBD2 is a possible D gene (5 bases). CDR1 LNHDA and CDR2 SQIVND come from the germline V gene (reference sequence). The CDR3 spans 16 residues. V lost 6 bases and J lost 1, with 13 bases in between. The CDR3 protein is CASRGGLNSGANVLTF. The CDR3 DNA reads TGTGCCAGTAGGGGCGGACTGAATTCTGGGGCCAACGTCCTGACTTTC.

This clonotype was seen repeatedly, ten times or more. The rearrangement joins TRBV20-1 to TRBJ2-1, with 12 bases that match TRBD2. The CDR3 runs to 16 residues. Germline trimming cut 3 bases from V and 4 bases from J; bases unmatched to any gene: 7. From germline, CDR1 is DFQATT and CDR2 SNEGSKA (reference sequence). The CDR3 bases are TGCAGTGCTAGGCCTTGGACTAGCGGGAATTACAATGAGCAGTTCTTC. Its protein is CSARPWTSGNYNEQFF.

J is TRBJ2-1 and V is TRBV5-1; D possibly corresponds to TRBD1 (6 bases). The CDR3 extends over 17 amino acids. V lost 4 bases to trimming and J lost 8 bases, with 25 bases between them. The germline CDR1 and CDR2 sequences are SGHRS and YFSETQ. The CDR3 coding sequence is TGCGCCAGCAGCCAATTACAGGGCGGATTAGGTTTGGATGAGCAGTTCTTC. Translated: CASSQLQGGLGLDEQFF.

Notes on this clonotype: Possible read error: a much larger clone is one base away. V usage is TRBV3-1 and J usage is TRBJ2-7; the match to TRBD2 covers 12 bases. Germline V CDR1 and CDR2: LGHDT, YNNKEL (reference sequence). This CDR3 is 16 amino acids long. Written as DNA, the CDR3 is TGTGCCAGCAGCCAAGATCGACTAGCGGGGGCCTACAAGCAGTACTTC. Residues: CASSQDRLAGAYKQYF.

This clonotype was seen repeatedly, ten times or more. The chain uses TRBV5-1 and TRBJ1-6, with D maybe TRBD1 (6 bases). Germline CDR1 and CDR2: SGHRS and YFSETQ. The CDR3 extends over 15 amino acids. Trimming left V 4 bases short and J 5 bases short, with 13 bases between. This CDR3 is CASSEGGTNNSPLHF. Written as DNA, the CDR3 is TGCGCCAGCAGCGAAGGGGGGACAAATAATTCACCCCTCCACTTT.

Concerning this clonotype: A much larger clone lies a single base off, so this may be a read error. CDR3 sequence: CASNLGTHTEAFF. CDR3 DNA: TGTGCCAGCAACTTAGGGACGCACACTGAAGCTTTCTTT. V and J are TRBV7-9 and TRBJ1-1, with D maybe TRBD1 (5 bases). The CDR3 loop spans 13 amino acids. Germline CDR1 reads SEHNR; CDR2 reads FQNEAQ (reference sequence). The full variable domain, with the rest looked up from reference TRBV7-9 and TRBJ1-1, is DTGVSQNPRHKITKRGQNVTFRCDPISEHNRLYWYRQTLGQGPEFLTYFQNEAQLEKSRLLSDRFSAERPKGSFSTLEIQRTEQGDSAMYLCASNLGTHTEAFFGQGTRLTVV.

This clonotype has ten or more counts. This rearrangement joins TRBV28 to TRBJ1-2; maybe TRBD1 (6 bases). The CDR3 spans 14 residues. Germline loops: CDR1 MDHEN, CDR2 SYDVKM. V lost 6 bases, J lost 6 bases, and 17 bases lay in between. The CDR3 spells CASRDSDRIDGYTF. CDR3 coding DNA: TGTGCCAGCAGGGACTCGGACAGAATTGATGGCTACACCTTC.

The chain employs TRBV6-1 and TRBJ2-3; D uncertain. Germline V gene data show CDR1 as MNHNS and CDR2 as SASEGT. The CDR3 totals 16 residues. The ends were cut back, 6 bases at V and 3 bases at J, with 19 bases in the middle. CDR3 sequence reads: CASSPPRESKTDTQYF. DNA of the CDR3: TGTGCCAGCAGCCCACCCAGAGAGTCGAAGACAGATACGCAGTATTTT.

The chain recombines TRBV7-9 with TRBJ1-1; D uncertain. Germline lookup yields CDR1 SEHNR and CDR2 FQNEAQ (reference sequence). This CDR3 is 16 amino acids long. V lost 7 bases and J lost 1, with 19 bases in between. The chain's CDR3 is CASTSIVGPPNTEAFF. The CDR3 DNA is TGTGCCAGCACCTCGATCGTCGGGCCTCCGAACACTGAAGCTTTCTTT.

This clonotype was detected ten times or more. V and J are TRBV11-2 and TRBJ2-3; D is perhaps TRBD1 (5 bases). There are 15 residues in the CDR3. V shed 5 bases and J shed 0 bases, with 12 bases lying between them. The germline V gene has CDR1 SGHAT and CDR2 FQNNGV. The CDR3 loop reads CASSPRTPSTDTQYF. The DNA of the CDR3 is TGTGCCAGCAGCCCGAGGACACCTAGCACAGATACGCAGTATTTT.

V is TRBV5-1 and J is TRBJ2-7; TRBD1 matches at 9 bases. V lost 0 bases to trimming and J lost 2 bases; unmatched junction nucleotides: 6. Per germline, CDR1 SGHRS and CDR2 YFSETQ. This CDR3 is 16 amino acids long. The CDR3 protein is CASSLGQGGVTYEQYF. In DNA, the CDR3 is TGCGCCAGCAGCTTGGGACAGGGGGGGGTTACCTACGAGCAGTACTTC.

V and J are TRBV6-5 and TRBJ2-5, with 9 positions matching TRBD2. The germline V gene has CDR1 MNHEY and CDR2 SVGAGI. With 2 bases clipped from V and 1 base from J, the junction kept 2 bases outside the gene matches. This CDR3 is 15 amino acids long. Here the CDR3 DNA reads TGTGCCAGCAGTTACGGCGGGGGGGTCCAAGAGACCCAGTACTTC. It encodes CASSYGGGVQETQYF.

This clonotype was recorded at least ten times. This rearrangement joins TRBV5-1 to TRBJ2-1; D unresolved. The CDR3 spans 17 residues. Trimming stripped 0 bases from V and 0 bases from J, with 13 bases between. The germline CDR1 and CDR2 sequences are SGHRS and YFSETQ. As DNA, the CDR3 is TGCGCCAGCAGCTTGGCCGGCCTCCGGTCCTCCTACAATGAGCAGTTCTTC. As protein: CASSLAGLRSSYNEQFF.